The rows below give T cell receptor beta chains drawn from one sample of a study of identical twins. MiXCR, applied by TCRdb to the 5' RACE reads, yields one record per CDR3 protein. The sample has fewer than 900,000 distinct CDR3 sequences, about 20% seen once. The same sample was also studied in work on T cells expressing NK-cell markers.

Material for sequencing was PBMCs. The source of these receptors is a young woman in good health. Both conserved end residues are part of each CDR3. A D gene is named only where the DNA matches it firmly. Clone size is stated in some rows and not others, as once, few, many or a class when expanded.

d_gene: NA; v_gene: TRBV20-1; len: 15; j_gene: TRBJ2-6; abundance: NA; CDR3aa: CSASTLGAGANVLTF; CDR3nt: TGCAGTGCTAGTACCTTAGGCGCTGGGGCCAACGTCCTGACTTTC
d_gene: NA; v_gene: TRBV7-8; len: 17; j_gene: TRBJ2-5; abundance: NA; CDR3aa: CAISSGHLWGIQETQYF; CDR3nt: TGTGCCATCAGCTCTGGGCACCTCTGGGGCATACAAGAGACCCAGTACTTC
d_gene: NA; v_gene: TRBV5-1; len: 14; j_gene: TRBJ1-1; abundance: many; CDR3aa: CASSLEGPNTEAFF; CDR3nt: TGCGCCAGCAGCTTGGAAGGACCAAACACTGAAGCTTTCTTT
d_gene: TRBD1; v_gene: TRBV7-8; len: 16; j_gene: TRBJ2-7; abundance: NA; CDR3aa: CASSHRRDRGLREQYF; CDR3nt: TGTGCCAGCAGCCACCGCCGGGACAGGGGGCTGAGGGAGCAGTACTTC
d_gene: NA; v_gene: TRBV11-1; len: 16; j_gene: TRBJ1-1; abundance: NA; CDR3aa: CASSLGSGRFNTEAFF; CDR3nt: TGTGCCAGCAGCTTAGGGTCAGGGAGGTTCAACACTGAAGCTTTCTTT
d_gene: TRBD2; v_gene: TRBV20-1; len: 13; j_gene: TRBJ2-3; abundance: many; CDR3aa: CSVGGRLTDTQYF; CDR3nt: TGCAGCGTCGGGGGGAGGCTCACAGATACGCAGTATTTT
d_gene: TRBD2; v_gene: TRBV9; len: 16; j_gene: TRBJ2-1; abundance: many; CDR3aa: CASSVSAGGSYNEQFF; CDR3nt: TGTGCCAGCAGCGTCTCTGCGGGGGGCTCCTACAATGAGCAGTTCTTC
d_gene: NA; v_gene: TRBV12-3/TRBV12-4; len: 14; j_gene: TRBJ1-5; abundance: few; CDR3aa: CASSSFRVDQPQHF; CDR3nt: TGTGCCAGCAGCTCCTTCAGAGTAGACCAGCCCCAGCATTTT
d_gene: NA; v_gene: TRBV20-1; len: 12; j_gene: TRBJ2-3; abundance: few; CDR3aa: CSARGSMDTQYF; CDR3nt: TGCAGTGCCCGGGGGAGTATGGATACGCAGTATTTT
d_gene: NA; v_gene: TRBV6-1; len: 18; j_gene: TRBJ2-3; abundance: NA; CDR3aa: CASSGLRSFSGSTDTQYF; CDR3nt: TGTGCCAGCAGCGGTCTGCGGAGCTTTAGCGGATCGACAGATACGCAGTATTTT
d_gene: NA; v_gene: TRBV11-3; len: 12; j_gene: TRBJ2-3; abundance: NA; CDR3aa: CASSLVDEMQYF; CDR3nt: TGTGCCAGCAGCTTAGTGGACGAAATGCAGTATTTT
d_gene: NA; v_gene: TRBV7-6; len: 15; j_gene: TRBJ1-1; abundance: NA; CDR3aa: CASSLILGLSTEAFF; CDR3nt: TGTGCCAGCAGCTTAATTCTAGGGTTGAGTACTGAAGCTTTCTTT
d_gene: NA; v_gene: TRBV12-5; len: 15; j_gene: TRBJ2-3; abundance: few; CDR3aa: CATVVRGPITDTQYF; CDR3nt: TGTGCTACTGTTGTGAGGGGACCAATCACAGATACGCAGTATTTT
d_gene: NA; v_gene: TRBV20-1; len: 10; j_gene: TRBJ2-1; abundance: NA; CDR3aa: CSASINEQFF; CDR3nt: TGCAGTGCTAGCATAAATGAGCAGTTCTTC
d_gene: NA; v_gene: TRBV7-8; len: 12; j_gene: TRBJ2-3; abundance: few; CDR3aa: CASIEGTDTQYF; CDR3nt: TGTGCCAGCATTGAGGGCACAGATACGCAGTATTTT
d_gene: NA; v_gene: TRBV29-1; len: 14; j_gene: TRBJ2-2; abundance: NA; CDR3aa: CSATGLTNTGELFF; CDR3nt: TGCAGCGCGACGGGACTTACGAACACCGGGGAGCTGTTTTTT
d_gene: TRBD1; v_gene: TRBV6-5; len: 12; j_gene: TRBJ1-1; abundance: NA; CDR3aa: CASRNRGGEAFF; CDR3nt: TGTGCCAGCAGAAACAGGGGAGGCGAAGCTTTCTTT
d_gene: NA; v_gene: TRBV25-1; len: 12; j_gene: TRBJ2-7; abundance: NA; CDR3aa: CATTSSGLGQYF; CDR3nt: TGTGCCACAACATCCTCGGGTCTCGGGCAGTACTTC